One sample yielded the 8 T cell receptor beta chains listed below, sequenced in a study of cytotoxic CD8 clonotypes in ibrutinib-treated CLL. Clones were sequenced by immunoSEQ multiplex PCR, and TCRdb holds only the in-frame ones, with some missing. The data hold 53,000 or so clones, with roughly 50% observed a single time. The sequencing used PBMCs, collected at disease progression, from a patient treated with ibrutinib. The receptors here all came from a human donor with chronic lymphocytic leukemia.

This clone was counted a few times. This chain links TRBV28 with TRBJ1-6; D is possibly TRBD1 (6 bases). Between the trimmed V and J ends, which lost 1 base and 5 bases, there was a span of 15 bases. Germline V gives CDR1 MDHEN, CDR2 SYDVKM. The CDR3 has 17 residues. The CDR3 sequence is CASSLFQGSNDNSPLHF. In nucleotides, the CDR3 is TGTGCCAGCAGTTTATTTCAGGGGAGTAACGATAATTCACCCCTCCACTTT.

The CDR3 protein is CASSWPGRSLNSPLHF. DNA of the CDR3: TGTGCCAGCAGTTGGCCGGGCAGATCTTTAAATTCACCCCTCCACTTT. The chain carries TRBV27 and TRBJ1-6; D is ambiguous. The CDR3 has 16 amino acids. V dropped 4 bases and J dropped 7 bases, with 17 bases sitting between them. Per germline, CDR1 MNHEY and CDR2 SMNVEV (reference sequence).

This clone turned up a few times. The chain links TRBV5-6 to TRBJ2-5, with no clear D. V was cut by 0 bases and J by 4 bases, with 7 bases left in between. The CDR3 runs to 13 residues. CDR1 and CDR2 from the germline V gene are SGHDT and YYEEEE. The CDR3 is CASSLGVGETQYF. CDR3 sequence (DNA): TGTGCCAGCAGCTTGGGGGTGGGAGAGACCCAGTACTTC.

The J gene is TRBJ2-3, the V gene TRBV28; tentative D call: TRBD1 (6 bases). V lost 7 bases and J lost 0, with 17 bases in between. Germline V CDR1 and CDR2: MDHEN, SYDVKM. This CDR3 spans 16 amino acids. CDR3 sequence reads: CASTPSGTQSTDTQYF. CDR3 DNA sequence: TGTGCCAGCACCCCATCCGGGACACAAAGCACAGATACGCAGTATTTT.

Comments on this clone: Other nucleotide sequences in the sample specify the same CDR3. The CDR3, as DNA: TGTGCCAGCAGCTACGCGAAGGAGCCCCAGCATTTT. Protein product: CASSYAKEPQHF. The chain couples TRBV6-5 to TRBJ1-5, with D uncertain. The CDR3 is 12 residues long. Germline loops: CDR1 MNHEY, CDR2 SVGAGI. V shed 6 bases and J shed 8 bases, with 11 bases lying between them.

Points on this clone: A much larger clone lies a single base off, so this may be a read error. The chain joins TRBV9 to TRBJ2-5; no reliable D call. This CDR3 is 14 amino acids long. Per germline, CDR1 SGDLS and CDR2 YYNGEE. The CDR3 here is CASSVGAPQGTQYF. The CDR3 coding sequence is TGTGCCAGCAGCGTAGGGGCTCCCCAAGGGACCCAGTACTTC. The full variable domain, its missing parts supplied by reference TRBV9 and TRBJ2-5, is DSGVTQTPKHLITATGQRVTLRCSPRSGDLSVYWYQQSLDQGLQFLIQYYNGEERAKGNILERFSAQQFPDLHSELNLSSLELGDSALYFCASSVGAPQGTQYFGPGTRLLVL.

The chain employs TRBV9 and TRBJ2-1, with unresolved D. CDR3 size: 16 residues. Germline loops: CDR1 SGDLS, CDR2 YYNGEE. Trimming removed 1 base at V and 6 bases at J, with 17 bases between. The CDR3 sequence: CASSVSINQGFNEQFF. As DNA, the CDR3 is TGTGCCAGCAGCGTATCAATCAACCAAGGGTTCAATGAGCAGTTCTTC.

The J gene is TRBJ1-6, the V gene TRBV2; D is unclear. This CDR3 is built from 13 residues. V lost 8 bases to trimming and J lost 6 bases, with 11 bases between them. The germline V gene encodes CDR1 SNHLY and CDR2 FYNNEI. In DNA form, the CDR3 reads TGTGCCAGCGCCGGGTTCCTTAATTCACCCCTCCACTTT. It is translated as CASAGFLNSPLHF.